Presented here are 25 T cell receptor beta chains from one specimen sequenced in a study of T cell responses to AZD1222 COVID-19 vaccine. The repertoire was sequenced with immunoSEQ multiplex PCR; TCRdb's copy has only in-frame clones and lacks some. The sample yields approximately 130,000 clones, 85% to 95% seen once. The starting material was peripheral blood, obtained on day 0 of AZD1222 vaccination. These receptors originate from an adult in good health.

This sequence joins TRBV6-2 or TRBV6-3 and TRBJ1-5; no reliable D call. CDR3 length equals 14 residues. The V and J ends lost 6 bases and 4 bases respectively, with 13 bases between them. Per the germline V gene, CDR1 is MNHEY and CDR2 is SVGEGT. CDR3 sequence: CASSPPMLNQPQHF. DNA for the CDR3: TGTGCCAGCAGCCCCCCAATGCTGAATCAGCCCCAGCATTTT.

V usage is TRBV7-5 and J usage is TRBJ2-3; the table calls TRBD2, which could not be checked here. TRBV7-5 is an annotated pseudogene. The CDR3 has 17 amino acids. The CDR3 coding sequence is TGTGTCAGAAGCCCCCCAACCACGCGGAGCAGCACAGATACGCAGTATTTT. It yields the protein CVRSPPTTRSSTDTQYF.

CDR3 in DNA: TGTGCCACCAGTGCGCGGGTTCGGGCAGATACGCAGTATTTT. Amino acid sequence: CATSARVRADTQYF. V usage is TRBV24-1 and J usage is TRBJ2-3; tentative D call: TRBD2 (5 bases). This CDR3 has 14 residues. Germline lookup yields CDR1 KGHDR and CDR2 SFDVKD. Trimming removed 5 bases from V and 4 bases from J, with 12 bases in between.

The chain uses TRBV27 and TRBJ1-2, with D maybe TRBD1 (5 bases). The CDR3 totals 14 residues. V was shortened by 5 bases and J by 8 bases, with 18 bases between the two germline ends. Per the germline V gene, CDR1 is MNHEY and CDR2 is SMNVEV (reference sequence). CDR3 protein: CASSPRDGIGGYTF. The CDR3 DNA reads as TGTGCCAGCAGTCCGAGGGACGGGATAGGCGGCTACACCTTC.

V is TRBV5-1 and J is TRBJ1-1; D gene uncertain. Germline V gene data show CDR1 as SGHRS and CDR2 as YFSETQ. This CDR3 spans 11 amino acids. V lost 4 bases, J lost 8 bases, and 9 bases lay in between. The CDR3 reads CASSDPGEAFF. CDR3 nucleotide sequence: TGCGCCAGCAGCGACCCCGGGGAAGCTTTCTTT.

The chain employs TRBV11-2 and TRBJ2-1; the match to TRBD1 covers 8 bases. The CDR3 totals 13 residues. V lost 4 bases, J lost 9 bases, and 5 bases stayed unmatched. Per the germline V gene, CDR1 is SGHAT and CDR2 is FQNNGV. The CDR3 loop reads CASSSDRVVEQFF. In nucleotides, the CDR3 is TGTGCCAGCAGCTCGGACAGGGTGGTTGAGCAGTTCTTC.

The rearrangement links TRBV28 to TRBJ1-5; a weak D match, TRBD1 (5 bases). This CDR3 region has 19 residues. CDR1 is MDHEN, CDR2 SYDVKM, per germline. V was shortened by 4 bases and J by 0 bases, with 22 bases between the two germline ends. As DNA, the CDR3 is TGTGCCAGCAGTTATACACTGGGGCCCACAAAATATAGCAATCAGCCCCAGCATTTT. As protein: CASSYTLGPTKYSNQPQHF.

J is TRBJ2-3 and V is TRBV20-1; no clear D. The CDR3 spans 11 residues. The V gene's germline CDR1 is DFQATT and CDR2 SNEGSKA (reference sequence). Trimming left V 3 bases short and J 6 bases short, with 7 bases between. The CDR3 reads CSASQPDTQYF. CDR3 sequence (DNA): TGCAGTGCTAGCCAGCCCGATACGCAGTATTTT.

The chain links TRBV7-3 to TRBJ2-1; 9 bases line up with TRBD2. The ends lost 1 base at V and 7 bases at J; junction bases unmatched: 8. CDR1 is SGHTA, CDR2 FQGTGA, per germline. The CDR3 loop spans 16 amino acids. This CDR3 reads CASSLIGGRAGNEQFF. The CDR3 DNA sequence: TGTGCCAGCAGCTTAATCGGCGGGAGGGCCGGGAATGAGCAGTTCTTC.

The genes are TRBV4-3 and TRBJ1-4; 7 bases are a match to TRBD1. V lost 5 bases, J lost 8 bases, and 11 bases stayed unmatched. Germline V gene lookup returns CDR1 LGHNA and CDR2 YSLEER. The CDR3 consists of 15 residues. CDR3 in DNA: TGCGCCAGCAGCATAAGAGAGGGGGCAAGAGAAAAACTGTTTTTT. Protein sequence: CASSIREGAREKLFF.

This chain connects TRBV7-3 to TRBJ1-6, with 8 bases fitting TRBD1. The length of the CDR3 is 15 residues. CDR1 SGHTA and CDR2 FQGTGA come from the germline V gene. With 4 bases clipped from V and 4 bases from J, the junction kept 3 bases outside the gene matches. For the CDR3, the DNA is TGTGCCAGCAGCTCCCAGGGGGCGTATAATTCACCCCTCCACTTT. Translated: CASSSQGAYNSPLHF.

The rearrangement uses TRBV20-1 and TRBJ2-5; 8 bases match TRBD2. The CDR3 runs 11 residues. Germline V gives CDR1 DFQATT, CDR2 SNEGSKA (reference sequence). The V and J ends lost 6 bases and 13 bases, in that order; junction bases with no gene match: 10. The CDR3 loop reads CSARSPSGSYF. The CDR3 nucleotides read TGCAGTGCCCGTTCTCCTAGCGGGTCGTACTTC.

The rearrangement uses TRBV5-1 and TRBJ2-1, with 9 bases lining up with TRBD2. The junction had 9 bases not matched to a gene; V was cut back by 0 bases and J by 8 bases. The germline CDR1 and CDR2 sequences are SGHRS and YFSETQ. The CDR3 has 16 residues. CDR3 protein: CASSLGGSSGAHEQFF. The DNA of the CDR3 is TGCGCCAGCAGCTTGGGGGGGTCTAGCGGGGCCCATGAGCAGTTCTTC. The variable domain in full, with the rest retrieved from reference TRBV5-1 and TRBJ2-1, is KAGVTQTPRYLIKTRGQQVTLSCSPISGHRSVSWYQQTPGQGLQFLFEYFSETQRNKGNFPGRFSGRQFSNSRSEMNVSTLELGDSALYLCASSLGGSSGAHEQFFGPGTRLTVL.

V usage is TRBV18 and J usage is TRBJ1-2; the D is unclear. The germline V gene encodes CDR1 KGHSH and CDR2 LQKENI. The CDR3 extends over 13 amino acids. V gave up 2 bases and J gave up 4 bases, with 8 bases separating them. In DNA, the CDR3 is TGTGCCAGCTCACCAATGAGTAGCTATGGCTACACCTTC. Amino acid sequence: CASSPMSSYGYTF.

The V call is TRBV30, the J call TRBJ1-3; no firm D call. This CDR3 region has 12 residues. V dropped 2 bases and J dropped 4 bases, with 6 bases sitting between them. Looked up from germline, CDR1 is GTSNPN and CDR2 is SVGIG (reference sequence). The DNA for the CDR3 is TGTGCCTGGAGTTCCTCGGGAAACACCATATATTTT. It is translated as CAWSSSGNTIYF.

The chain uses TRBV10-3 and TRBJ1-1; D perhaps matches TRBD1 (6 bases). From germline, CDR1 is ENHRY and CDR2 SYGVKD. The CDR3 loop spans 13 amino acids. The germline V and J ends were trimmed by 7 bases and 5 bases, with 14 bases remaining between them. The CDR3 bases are TGTGCCATCAAAGGGGGAGATAGGACTGAAGCTTTCTTT. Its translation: CAIKGGDRTEAFF.

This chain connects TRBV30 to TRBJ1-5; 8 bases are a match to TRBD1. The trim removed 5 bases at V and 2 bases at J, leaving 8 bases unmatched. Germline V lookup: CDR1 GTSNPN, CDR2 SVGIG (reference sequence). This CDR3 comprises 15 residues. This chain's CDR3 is CAWSTGDPGNQPQHF. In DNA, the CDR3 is TGTGCCTGGTCGACAGGGGACCCTGGCAATCAGCCCCAGCATTTT.

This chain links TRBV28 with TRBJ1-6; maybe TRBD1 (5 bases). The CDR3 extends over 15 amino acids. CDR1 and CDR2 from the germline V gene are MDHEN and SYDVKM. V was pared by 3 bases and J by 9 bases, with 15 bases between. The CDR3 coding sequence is TGTGCCAGCAGTTTTATTGTAGACAGTGCTTCACCCCTCCACTTT. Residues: CASSFIVDSASPLHF. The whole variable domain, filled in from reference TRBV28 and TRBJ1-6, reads DVKVTQSSRYLVKRTGEKVFLECVQDMDHENMFWYRQDPGLGLRLIYFSYDVKMKEKGDIPEGYSVSREKKERFSLILESASTNQTSMYLCASSFIVDSASPLHFGNGTRLTVT.

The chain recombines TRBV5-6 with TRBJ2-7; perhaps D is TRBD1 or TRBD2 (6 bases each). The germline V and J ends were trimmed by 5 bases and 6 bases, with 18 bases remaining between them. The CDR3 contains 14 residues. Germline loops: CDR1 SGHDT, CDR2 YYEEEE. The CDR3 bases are TGTGCCAGCAGTGGGGGGCCGAAGGGGTCCGAGCAGTACTTC. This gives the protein CASSGGPKGSEQYF.

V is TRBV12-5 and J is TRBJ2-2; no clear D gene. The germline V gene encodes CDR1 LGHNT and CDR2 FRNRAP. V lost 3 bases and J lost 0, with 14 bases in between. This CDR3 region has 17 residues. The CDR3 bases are TGTGCTAGTGGTTTTACTGTGGGCCGGTCGAACACCGGGGAGCTGTTTTTT. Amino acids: CASGFTVGRSNTGELFF. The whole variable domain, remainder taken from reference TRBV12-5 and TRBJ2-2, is DARVTQTPRHKVTEMGQEVTMRCQPILGHNTVFWYRQTMMQGLELLAYFRNRAPLDDSGMPKDRFSAEMPDATLATLKIQPSEPRDSAVYFCASGFTVGRSNTGELFFGEGSRLTVL.

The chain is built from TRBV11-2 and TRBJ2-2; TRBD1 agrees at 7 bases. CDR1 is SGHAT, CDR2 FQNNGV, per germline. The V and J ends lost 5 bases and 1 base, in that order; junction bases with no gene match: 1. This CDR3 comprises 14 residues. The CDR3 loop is CASSRDRNTGELFF. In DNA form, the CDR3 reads TGTGCCAGCAGCCGGGACAGGAACACCGGGGAGCTGTTTTTT.

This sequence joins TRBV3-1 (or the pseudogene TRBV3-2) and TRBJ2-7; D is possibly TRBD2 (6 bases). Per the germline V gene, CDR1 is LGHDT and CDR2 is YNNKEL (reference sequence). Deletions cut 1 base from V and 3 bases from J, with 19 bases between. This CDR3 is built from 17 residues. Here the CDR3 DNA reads TGTGCCAGCAGCCAAGTCCGGAGGGTCAGAAATCGCTACGAGCAGTACTTC. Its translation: CASSQVRRVRNRYEQYF.

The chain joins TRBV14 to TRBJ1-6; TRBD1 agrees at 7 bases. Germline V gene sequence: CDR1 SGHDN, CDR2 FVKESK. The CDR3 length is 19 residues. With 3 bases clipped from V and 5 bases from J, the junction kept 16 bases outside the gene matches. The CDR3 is CASSHYEEATGPDNSPLHF. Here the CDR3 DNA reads TGTGCCAGCAGCCATTATGAGGAGGCGACAGGGCCAGATAATTCACCCCTCCACTTT.

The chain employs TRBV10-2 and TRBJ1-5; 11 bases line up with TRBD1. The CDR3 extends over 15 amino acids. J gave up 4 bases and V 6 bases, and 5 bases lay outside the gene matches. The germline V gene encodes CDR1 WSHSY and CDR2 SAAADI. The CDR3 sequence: CASRPGTGGNQPQHF. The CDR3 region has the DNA TGCGCCAGCAGACCCGGGACAGGGGGAAATCAGCCCCAGCATTTT.

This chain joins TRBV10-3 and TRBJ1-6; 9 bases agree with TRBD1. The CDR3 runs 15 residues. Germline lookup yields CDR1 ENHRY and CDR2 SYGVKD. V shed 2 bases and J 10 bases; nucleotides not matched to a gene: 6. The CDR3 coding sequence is TGTGCCATCAGTGAGCGCGGACAGGGGAACTCACCCCTCCACTTT. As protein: CAISERGQGNSPLHF.